This paragraph reports one T cell receptor (beta chain). Germline lookup yields CDR1 MNHEY and CDR2 SVGAGI. V gave up 3 bases and J gave up 2 bases; unmatched junction bases: 4. The CDR3 extends over 15 amino acids. TCRdb passed the 5' RACE reads through MiXCR, listing each CDR3 protein once. This sample has 43,000 or so distinct CDR3 sequences, with around 7% found just once. This entry comes from a study of spatial heterogeneity in lung cancer. For the study at large: Consistently, beta-chain sequences turned up in larger numbers than alpha-chain sequences did.

Time point given: sample taken at primary tumor resection. The donors comprised around 72 untreated early-stage non-small cell lung cancer patients. From tumor, nontumor lung or frozen PBMC, whole RNA was taken unsorted for sequencing. This clonotype originated in a female donor with early-stage non-small cell lung cancer. The material was PBMCs, obtained at surgery. The J gene is TRBJ2-7, the V gene TRBV6-5, with 10 bases that match TRBD2. The CDR3 is CASSYGLADAYEQYF. In DNA, the CDR3 is TGTGCCAGCAGTTATGGACTAGCGGACGCCTACGAGCAGTACTTC.